The rows below give T cell receptor beta chains drawn from one sample of a study of siplizumab effects on memory and regulatory T cells. The repertoire was sequenced with immunoSEQ multiplex PCR; TCRdb's copy has only in-frame clones and lacks some. The sample comprises tens of thousands of clones, over 90% of which are singletons, and around 40% rests with the top ten. Sequencing used CD8+ T cells sorted from blood. These receptors originate from a human donor in good health. Both conserved end residues are part of each CDR3. The D gene is left open where the match is weak. Not every row has a clone size; where given, it reads once, few, many or a size class.

clone size: NA
CDR3 length: 14
V gene: TRBV9
D gene: NA
J gene: TRBJ2-1
CDR3 protein: CASSGAGAVDEQFF
CDR3 DNA: TGTGCCAGCAGCGGGGCAGGGGCCGTCGATGAGCAGTTCTTC

clone size: NA
CDR3 length: 15
V gene: TRBV5-4
D gene: NA
J gene: TRBJ2-7
CDR3 protein: CASSLVGLAPYEQYF
CDR3 DNA: TGTGCCAGCAGCTTGGTCGGTCTAGCTCCCTACGAGCAGTACTTC

clone size: NA
CDR3 length: 16
V gene: TRBV4-1
D gene: NA
J gene: TRBJ2-2
CDR3 protein: CASSQEGARARGELFF
CDR3 DNA: TGCGCCAGCAGCCAAGAGGGAGCCAGAGCTAGGGGGGAGCTGTTTTTT

clone size: many
CDR3 length: 11
V gene: TRBV29-1
D gene: NA
J gene: TRBJ2-1
CDR3 protein: CSVLYGNEQFF
CDR3 DNA: TGCAGCGTGTTATATGGCAATGAGCAGTTCTTC

clone size: NA
CDR3 length: 13
V gene: TRBV10-1
D gene: TRBD2
J gene: TRBJ2-7
CDR3 protein: CASQREVNDEQYF
CDR3 DNA: TGCGCCAGTCAGCGGGAGGTAAACGACGAGCAGTACTTC

clone size: NA
CDR3 length: 12
V gene: TRBV6-5
D gene: TRBD1
J gene: TRBJ2-1
CDR3 protein: CASSSDRNEQFF
CDR3 DNA: TGTGCCAGCAGTTCGGACAGGAATGAGCAGTTCTTC

clone size: NA
CDR3 length: 15
V gene: TRBV5-5
D gene: NA
J gene: TRBJ1-2
CDR3 protein: CASSLSGRANYGYTF
CDR3 DNA: TGTGCCAGCAGCTTGTCCGGCAGGGCCAACTATGGCTACACCTTC

clone size: NA
CDR3 length: 12
V gene: TRBV13
D gene: NA
J gene: TRBJ2-2
CDR3 protein: CASSLIPGELFF
CDR3 DNA: TGTGCCAGCAGCTTAATCCCGGGAGAGCTGTTTTTT

clone size: NA
CDR3 length: 15
V gene: TRBV5-5
D gene: TRBD2
J gene: TRBJ2-1
CDR3 protein: CASSLGLAGGYEQFF
CDR3 DNA: TGTGCCAGCAGCTTGGGACTAGCGGGAGGTTATGAGCAGTTCTTC

clone size: few
CDR3 length: 13
V gene: TRBV7-3
D gene: TRBD2
J gene: TRBJ2-7
CDR3 protein: CASSPGLAQEQYF
CDR3 DNA: TGTGCCAGCAGCCCGGGACTAGCGCAGGAGCAGTACTTC

clone size: NA
CDR3 length: 18
V gene: TRBV23-1
D gene: NA
J gene: TRBJ2-6
CDR3 protein: CASSKVFTQQSRANVLTF
CDR3 DNA: TGCGCCAGCAGTAAGGTTTTTACGCAACAAAGTCGGGCCAACGTCCTGACTTTC

clone size: NA
CDR3 length: 16
V gene: TRBV19
D gene: NA
J gene: TRBJ1-2
CDR3 protein: CASSIGPGRSTRGYTF
CDR3 DNA: TGTGCCAGTAGTATTGGACCGGGGCGAAGCACGCGTGGCTACACCTTC

clone size: NA
CDR3 length: 13
V gene: TRBV5-1
D gene: NA
J gene: TRBJ2-7
CDR3 protein: CASSLGGIYEQYF
CDR3 DNA: TGCGCCAGCAGCTTGGGGGGGATCTACGAGCAGTACTTC

clone size: NA
CDR3 length: 13
V gene: TRBV6-5
D gene: NA
J gene: TRBJ1-2
CDR3 protein: CASSYGADYGYTF
CDR3 DNA: TGTGCCAGCAGTTACGGGGCGGACTATGGCTACACCTTC

clone size: NA
CDR3 length: 16
V gene: TRBV6-6
D gene: NA
J gene: TRBJ2-1
CDR3 protein: CASSYSTGRSYNEQFF
CDR3 DNA: TGTGCCAGCAGTTACTCCACCGGGAGATCCTACAATGAGCAGTTCTTC

clone size: NA
CDR3 length: 16
V gene: TRBV5-5
D gene: TRBD2
J gene: TRBJ2-7
CDR3 protein: CASSLRLAGGRYEQYF
CDR3 DNA: TGTGCCAGCAGCTTGAGGCTAGCGGGAGGGCGATACGAGCAGTACTTC

clone size: NA
CDR3 length: 15
V gene: TRBV28
D gene: TRBD1
J gene: TRBJ2-2
CDR3 protein: CASRLPGQGTGELFF
CDR3 DNA: TGTGCCAGCAGATTACCGGGACAGGGCACCGGGGAGCTGTTTTTT

clone size: once
CDR3 length: 16
V gene: TRBV9
D gene: NA
J gene: TRBJ2-1
CDR3 protein: CASSPQGRTGGNEQFF
CDR3 DNA: TGTGCCAGCAGCCCGCAGGGGAGGACTGGTGGGAATGAGCAGTTCTTC